This T cell receptor (beta chain) was captured by sequencing in a study of CD8 T cells in Susac syndrome. Study overall: At the time of blood draw, patients with Susac syndrome were therapy-naive, receiving corticosteroids, or receiving intravenous immunoglobulin alone.

General study results and limits: The CD4+ T cell repertoire of patients with Susac syndrome showed no detectable clonal expansion.

RNA amounts of about 0.5 to 1 ug underwent reverse transcription with random hexamers. TCR beta CDR3 was amplified by immunoSEQ covering 54 Vbeta and 13 Jbeta. In TCRdb, the immunoSEQ multiplex PCR reads were re-called with MiXCR into one record per CDR3 protein. Seen here are over 140,000 distinct CDR3 sequences, more than 85% observed once, and the top ten hold 0.13% to 0.15%. Details on this clonotype: The antigen remains undetermined.

Deletions cut 3 bases from V and 5 bases from J, with 8 bases between. The CDR3 consists of 12 residues. CDR1 and CDR2 (germline): SGHAT, FQNNGV. This TCR was sampled from a human donor with Susac syndrome. The chain joins TRBV11-2 to TRBJ2-7, with a weak D call TRBD1 (5 bases). Input material: CD4+ T cells from PBMCs. The CDR3 nucleotides read TGTGCCAGCAGCTTCTCAGGGAACGAGCAGTACTTC. Its protein is CASSFSGNEQYF.